These 31 T cell receptor beta chains originate from one sample sequenced in a study of cytomegalovirus exposure and HLA in healthy donors. PCR primers comprised 60 Vbeta and 13 Jbeta primers. Clones were sequenced by immunoSEQ multiplex PCR, and TCRdb holds only the in-frame ones, with some missing. The sample has roughly 190,000 clones, approximately 81% seen once; the top ten hold about 2.5%. The material sequenced was PBMCs. The receptors originated from a woman aged 50 to 65 in good health and CMV-seronegative.

The genes are TRBV29-1 and TRBJ2-7, with TRBD1 matching 7 bases. Germline-derived CDR1 and CDR2 are SQVTM and ANQGSEA. The V and J ends lost 4 bases and 4 bases, in that order; junction bases with no gene match: 4. The CDR3 length is 12 residues. This CDR3 reads CSVAGTAYEQYF. In nucleotides, the CDR3 is TGCAGCGTTGCGGGGACAGCTTACGAGCAGTACTTC.

The rearrangement joins TRBV14 to TRBJ2-5, with 8 bases aligning to TRBD2. The J segment lost 2 bases and the V segment lost 1 base, leaving 6 bases of the junction unmatched. Germline lookup yields CDR1 SGHDN and CDR2 FVKESK. The CDR3 has 16 amino acids. CDR3 region: CASSQGQRGYQETQYF. The CDR3, as DNA: TGTGCCAGCAGCCAAGGGCAGCGGGGGTATCAAGAGACCCAGTACTTC. The full variable domain, with the rest looked up from reference TRBV14 and TRBJ2-5, is EAGVTQFPSHSVIEKGQTVTLRCDPISGHDNLYWYRRVMGKEIKFLLHFVKESKQDESGMPNNRFLAERTGGTYSTLKVQPAELEDSGVYFCASSQGQRGYQETQYFGPGTRLLVL.

The J gene is TRBJ1-4, the V gene TRBV6-5, with D possibly TRBD1 on 5 matching bases. The CDR3 length is 13 residues. CDR1 is MNHEY and CDR2 is SVGAGI in the germline V gene. V was trimmed by 3 bases and J by 5 bases, leaving 7 bases between them. The CDR3 bases are TGTGCCAGCAGTTATGACAGAAATGAAAAACTGTTTTTT. Encoded protein: CASSYDRNEKLFF.

This clone was seen a handful of times. V and J are TRBV30 and TRBJ2-7, with D possibly matching TRBD1 (6 bases). The ends were cut back, 3 bases at V and 2 bases at J, with 8 bases in the middle. The CDR3 runs 12 residues. Germline CDR1 GTSNPN, CDR2 SVGIG (reference sequence). CDR3 amino acids: CAWRQGTYEQYF. In nucleotides, the CDR3 is TGTGCCTGGAGGCAGGGGACCTACGAGCAGTACTTC.

The V gene is TRBV30, the J gene TRBJ2-6; 8 bases are a match to TRBD1. V lost 2 bases to trimming and J lost 0 bases; unmatched junction nucleotides: 3. CDR3 length equals 16 residues. Germline CDR1 reads GTSNPN; CDR2 reads SVGIG (reference sequence). CDR3 amino acids: CAWSKTGGSGANVLTF. The CDR3 region has the DNA TGTGCCTGGAGTAAAACAGGGGGCTCTGGGGCCAACGTCCTGACTTTC.

The gene calls are TRBV30 and TRBJ1-5, with D perhaps TRBD1 (6 bases). This CDR3 spans 15 amino acids. Trimming removed 0 bases at V and 0 bases at J, with 9 bases between. Germline V gene data show CDR1 as GTSNPN and CDR2 as SVGIG (reference sequence). CDR3 sequence (DNA): TGTGCCTGGAGTGTACAGGGAAGTAGCAATCAGCCCCAGCATTTT. Translating gives CAWSVQGSSNQPQHF.

This clone showed up just a few times. The chain has TRBV28 and TRBJ1-5, with TRBD1 identical over 7 bases. CDR1 is MDHEN, CDR2 SYDVKM, per germline. The CDR3 extends over 15 amino acids. V lost 10 bases to trimming and J lost 0 bases; unmatched junction nucleotides: 9. CDR3: CATEMDRNSNQPQHF. Written as DNA, the CDR3 is TGTGCCACCGAGATGGACAGGAATAGCAATCAGCCCCAGCATTTT.

This clone turned up a few times. A junction end diverges from the germline sequence, so it may reflect a read error. The chain is built from TRBV10-3 and TRBJ2-3; 11 positions agree with TRBD2. CDR1 and CDR2 from the germline V gene are ENHRY and SYGVKD. This CDR3 has 15 residues. In DNA form, the CDR3 reads TGTGCCAGCAGTCAGACTAGCGGGGAAGGAGATACGCAGTATTTT. Its translation is CASSQTSGEGDTQYF.

The chain links TRBV27 to TRBJ1-3; 7 bases line up with TRBD1. The V and J ends lost 3 bases and 0 bases, in that order; junction bases with no gene match: 5. This CDR3 contains 16 residues. CDR1 MNHEY and CDR2 SMNVEV come from the germline V gene (reference sequence). The CDR3 loop reads CASSFKGAGSGNTIYF. The DNA for the CDR3 is TGTGCCAGCAGTTTCAAGGGGGCAGGCTCTGGAAACACCATATATTTT.

The CDR3 sequence: CASSYAGQGTDTQYF. CDR3 DNA: TGTGCCAGCAGTTATGCGGGGCAGGGCACAGATACGCAGTATTTT. The J gene is TRBJ2-3, the V gene TRBV6-5, with TRBD2 as a possible D gene (6 bases). Per germline, CDR1 MNHEY and CDR2 SVGAGI. This CDR3 region has 15 residues. V was cut by 3 bases and J by 1 base, with 11 bases left in between.

The chain uses TRBV5-5 and TRBJ1-2; tentatively, D is TRBD1 (6 bases). Per germline, CDR1 SGHKS and CDR2 YYEKEE (reference sequence). V dropped 6 bases and J dropped 4 bases, with 13 bases sitting between them. CDR3 length: 13 residues. For the CDR3, the DNA is TGTGCCAGCACCGTTGACAGGTCCTATGGCTACACCTTC. This translates into CASTVDRSYGYTF.

V usage is TRBV27 and J usage is TRBJ2-5; possibly TRBD2 for D (5 bases). Per the germline V gene, CDR1 is MNHEY and CDR2 is SMNVEV (reference sequence). The CDR3 runs to 15 residues. The V end lost 6 bases, the J end lost 5 bases, and 19 bases lay between the germline ends. This CDR3 reads CASSQTVGEVETQYF. The CDR3 region has the DNA TGTGCCAGCAGCCAGACGGTGGGAGAAGTGGAGACCCAGTACTTC.

This chain connects TRBV7-3 to TRBJ2-1, with a possible D match to TRBD2 (5 bases). Trimming pared 1 base from V and 4 bases from J, leaving 8 bases between. This CDR3 has 14 residues. Germline loops: CDR1 SGHTA, CDR2 FQGTGA. Here the CDR3 DNA reads TGTGCCAGCAGCTTAAGCGGGCGGTACAATGAGCAGTTCTTC. It yields the protein CASSLSGRYNEQFF.

The chain has TRBV27 and TRBJ1-1; no clear D. Trimming took 4 bases from V and 2 from J, leaving 11 bases between them. The CDR3 is 14 residues long. Germline V gene data show CDR1 as MNHEY and CDR2 as SMNVEV (reference sequence). This chain's CDR3 is CASSSISINTEAFF. The CDR3, as DNA: TGTGCCAGCAGTTCTATATCGATAAACACTGAAGCTTTCTTT.

There are a few counts of this clone. The V gene is TRBV5-5, the J gene TRBJ1-3, with D uncertain. V lost 4 bases to trimming and J lost 1 base, with 6 bases between them. The CDR3 totals 13 residues. The germline gives CDR1 SGHKS, CDR2 YYEKEE (reference sequence). CDR3: CASSPRSGNTIYF. Here the CDR3 DNA reads TGTGCCAGCAGCCCCAGGTCTGGAAACACCATATATTTT.

This chain uses TRBV7-9 with TRBJ1-3, with D maybe TRBD1 (5 bases). Germline V gene lookup returns CDR1 SEHNR and CDR2 FQNEAQ (reference sequence). V was shortened by 4 bases and J by 3 bases, with 10 bases between the two germline ends. The CDR3 runs to 14 residues. CDR3 sequence reads: CASSWSGGGNTIYF. The CDR3 DNA follows: TGTGCCAGCAGCTGGTCGGGGGGTGGAAACACCATATATTTT.

The chain combines TRBV27 with TRBJ2-3, with 7 bases identical to TRBD2. V shed 5 bases and J 1 base; nucleotides not matched to a gene: 3. Per germline, CDR1 MNHEY and CDR2 SMNVEV (reference sequence). The CDR3 has 14 residues. CDR3 sequence: CASSSGDRTDTQYF. The CDR3 nucleotides are TGTGCCAGCAGTAGCGGGGACCGCACAGATACGCAGTATTTT.

V gene TRBV7-6 combines with J gene TRBJ2-1, with TRBD1 as a possible D gene (5 bases). Germline V CDR1 and CDR2: SGHVS, FNYEAQ. There are 14 residues in the CDR3. Trimming pared 1 base from V and 2 bases from J, leaving 6 bases between. The CDR3 DNA follows: TGTGCCAGCAGCTTAGAGGACACCTACAATGAGCAGTTCTTC. Translating gives CASSLEDTYNEQFF.

The V gene is TRBV9, the J gene TRBJ1-2, with a weak D call TRBD1 (6 bases). The CDR3 covers 13 residues. Germline lookup yields CDR1 SGDLS and CDR2 YYNGEE. V shed 3 bases and J shed 7 bases, with 13 bases lying between them. The CDR3 sequence is CASSAGQSFGYTF. The CDR3 DNA sequence: TGTGCCAGCAGCGCAGGACAGTCATTTGGCTACACCTTC.

The chain is built from TRBV27 and TRBJ2-5; no clear D. Near its end, the DNA agrees better with TRBJ2-7, so the J call may be wrong. The V gene's germline CDR1 is MNHEY and CDR2 SMNVEV (reference sequence). The CDR3 loop spans 13 amino acids. Written as DNA, the CDR3 is TGTGCCAGCAGTTTACAGGCCCCCTACGAGCAGTACTTC. As protein: CASSLQAPYEQYF.

This clone was observed a handful of times. The chain joins TRBV7-2 to TRBJ2-1; TRBD2 aligns across 14 bases. The CDR3 spans 18 residues. The junction had 16 bases not matched to a gene; V was cut back by 5 bases and J by 10 bases. CDR1 is SGHTA, CDR2 FQGNSA, per germline. The CDR3 bases are TGTGCCAGCAGCACCGGACAGGGAGTGGGACTAGCGGGAGACGAGCAGTTCTTC. This gives the protein CASSTGQGVGLAGDEQFF.

This clone came up once. This chain uses TRBV7-6 with TRBJ2-2; 14 bases are a match to TRBD2. V dropped 4 bases and J dropped 6; count of bases not matched to a gene: 1. The CDR3 contains 15 residues. The V gene's germline CDR1 is SGHVS and CDR2 FNYEAQ. CDR3 residues: CASSWGLAGAGELFF. The CDR3 DNA follows: TGTGCCAGCAGCTGGGGACTAGCGGGAGCCGGGGAGCTGTTTTTT.

This clone was seen more than once but under ten times. The rearrangement joins TRBV20-1 to TRBJ1-2; D is unclear. V dropped 5 bases and J dropped 4 bases, with 8 bases sitting between them. This CDR3 region has 11 residues. From germline, CDR1 is DFQATT and CDR2 SNEGSKA (reference sequence). CDR3 region: CSALSFYGYTF. The CDR3 DNA reads as TGCAGTGCTCTGTCCTTCTATGGCTACACCTTC.

In its sample, this clone was seen once. V is TRBV7-2 and J is TRBJ2-1; weak D call: TRBD1 (6 bases). V lost 4 bases to trimming and J lost 8 bases, with 12 bases between them. The CDR3 runs 13 residues. Per germline, CDR1 SGHTA and CDR2 FQGNSA. The CDR3 region is CASSSHRDDEQFF. The CDR3 DNA is TGTGCCAGCAGCTCACACAGGGACGATGAGCAGTTCTTC.

The chain combines TRBV7-9 with TRBJ1-2; TRBD1 matches 9 bases. The CDR3 consists of 14 residues. V lost 3 bases to trimming and J lost 2 bases; unmatched junction nucleotides: 1. In germline, CDR1 is SEHNR, CDR2 FQNEAQ (reference sequence). The CDR3 DNA reads as TGTGCCAGCAGCTTCGGACAGGGGAACTATGGCTACACCTTC. Its protein is CASSFGQGNYGYTF.

The chain links TRBV10-3 to TRBJ1-2, with 7 nucleotides matching TRBD1. The germline gives CDR1 ENHRY, CDR2 SYGVKD. The V gene end was trimmed by 3 bases and the J gene end by 6 bases; junction bases not matched to a gene: 16. The CDR3 contains 17 residues. In nucleotides, the CDR3 is TGTGCCATCAGTGAACCAAGACAGGGTATTGGGACGCATGGCTACACCTTC. Translated: CAISEPRQGIGTHGYTF.

CDR3 loop: CASSVGGGWAFF. The CDR3, as DNA: TGTGCCAGCAGCGTGGGGGGAGGCTGGGCTTTCTTT. This chain connects TRBV5-6 to TRBJ1-1; tentative D call: TRBD1 (5 bases). The CDR3 covers 12 residues. With 4 bases removed from V and 11 bases from J, the gap between germline ends came to 15 bases. The germline V gene encodes CDR1 SGHDT and CDR2 YYEEEE.

The rearrangement uses TRBV28 and TRBJ1-4; a possible D gene is TRBD1 (6 bases). The V gene lost 6 bases and the J gene lost 5 bases, with 13 bases spanning the gap. This CDR3 has 14 residues. CDR1 is MDHEN, CDR2 SYDVKM, per germline. CDR3 bases: TGTGCCAGCAGCCGGGGCGGGGGCAATGAAAAACTGTTTTTT. Protein: CASSRGGGNEKLFF. Variable domain in full (rest from reference TRBV28 and TRBJ1-4): DVKVTQSSRYLVKRTGEKVFLECVQDMDHENMFWYRQDPGLGLRLIYFSYDVKMKEKGDIPEGYSVSREKKERFSLILESASTNQTSMYLCASSRGGGNEKLFFGSGTQLSVL.

This chain uses TRBV15 with TRBJ2-7; D is possibly TRBD1 (6 bases). CDR1 and CDR2 from the germline V gene are LNHNV and YYDKDF (reference sequence). This CDR3 comprises 15 residues. V was trimmed by 0 bases and J by 4 bases, leaving 13 bases between them. CDR3 protein: CATSRDRDTDYEQYF. The CDR3 nucleotides read TGTGCCACCAGCAGAGACCGGGACACGGATTACGAGCAGTACTTC.

Details on this clone: The junction departs from germline at one end; a sequencing error may be responsible. This rearrangement joins TRBV7-9 to TRBJ1-4; D may be TRBD1 (5 bases). This CDR3 region has 12 residues. Germline lookup yields CDR1 SEHNR and CDR2 FQNEAQ (reference sequence). CDR3: CSSSLRVEKLFF. The DNA of the CDR3 is TGTTCCAGCAGCCTCAGGGTTGAAAAACTGTTTTTT.

This clone came up once. This rearrangement joins TRBV19 to TRBJ1-2, with 11 bases matching TRBD1. J lost 12 bases, V lost 4 bases, and 19 bases had no gene match. The CDR3 length is 17 residues. The germline CDR1 and CDR2 sequences are LNHDA and SQIVND (reference sequence). The CDR3 loop is CASSSYLQLGQGDTDTF. In DNA form, the CDR3 reads TGTGCCAGTAGTAGCTACCTTCAGTTGGGACAGGGGGATACAGACACCTTC.